This entry lists 20 T cell receptor beta chains sequenced from one sample in a study of blood T cell repertoires in COVID-19. Sequencing was performed with immunoSEQ multiplex PCR; in TCRdb, only in-frame clones are kept and a portion is missing. The profile shows just over 300,000 clones, 87% of them singletons. The source material was PBMCs or T cells enriched from blood (not recorded which). These receptors were collected from a woman younger than 30 who had recovered from COVID-19.

The genes are TRBV30 and TRBJ2-3; a weak D match, TRBD2 (7 bases). Germline V lookup: CDR1 GTSNPN, CDR2 SVGIG (reference sequence). V dropped 2 bases and J dropped 1 base, with 16 bases sitting between them. This CDR3 contains 16 residues. As DNA, the CDR3 is TGTGCCTGGAGTCGGGCATTAGGGGGGGGCACAGATACGCAGTATTTT. Its translation: CAWSRALGGGTDTQYF.

The chain joins TRBV27 to TRBJ1-4, with D unclear. Trimming shortened V by 4 bases and J by 2 bases, and 11 bases separated the two germline ends. The CDR3 covers 15 residues. The V gene's germline CDR1 is MNHEY and CDR2 SMNVEV (reference sequence). CDR3 sequence (DNA): TGTGCCAGCAGTTCCTACGGGGAGACTAATGAAAAACTGTTTTTT. Amino acids: CASSSYGETNEKLFF.

This chain connects TRBV4-3 to TRBJ1-4, with 7 bases matching TRBD1. Germline CDR1 is LGHNA and CDR2 is YSLEER. The CDR3 length is 15 residues. V was pared by 3 bases and J by 8 bases, with 9 bases of the junction left unmatched. The CDR3 nucleotides read TGCGCCAGCAGCCAGCTGACAGGGTCTGGGGAAAAACTGTTTTTT. It yields the protein CASSQLTGSGEKLFF.

The chain recombines TRBV9 with TRBJ2-3; TRBD2 might be the D (6 bases). CDR3 size: 16 residues. The V and J ends lost 3 bases and 2 bases respectively, with 16 bases between them. Germline lookup yields CDR1 SGDLS and CDR2 YYNGEE. The CDR3 reads CASSDGLTPVTDTQYF. The CDR3 nucleotides read TGTGCCAGCAGCGACGGACTAACCCCCGTCACAGATACGCAGTATTTT.

The rearrangement uses TRBV29-1 and TRBJ2-7, with a weak D call TRBD2 (5 bases). The V end was cut by 4 bases, the J end by 6 bases, with 13 bases between. This CDR3 is built from 12 residues. The V gene's germline CDR1 is SQVTM and CDR2 ANQGSEA. In nucleotides, the CDR3 is TGCAGCGTTGTACGGGGTGGTATCGAGCAGTACTTC. Its translation: CSVVRGGIEQYF.

The chain combines TRBV18 with TRBJ2-3; tentative D call: TRBD2 (5 bases). Trimming shortened V by 3 bases and J by 3 bases, and 10 bases separated the two germline ends. Looked up from germline, CDR1 is KGHSH and CDR2 is LQKENI. This CDR3 has 14 amino acids. CDR3 region: CASSPQTRTDTQYF. In DNA form, the CDR3 reads TGTGCCAGCTCACCTCAAACTAGAACAGATACGCAGTATTTT.

The chain carries TRBV6-5 and TRBJ2-7; TRBD1 matches 8 bases. The germline gives CDR1 MNHEY, CDR2 SVGAGI. The junction had 2 bases not matched to a gene; V was cut back by 6 bases and J by 1 base. The CDR3 covers 13 residues. This CDR3 reads CASRRQGSYEQYF. CDR3 sequence (DNA): TGTGCCAGCAGGCGACAGGGGTCCTACGAGCAGTACTTC.

The chain joins TRBV30 to TRBJ1-2; no definite D call. Trimming removed 0 bases from V and 6 bases from J, with 8 bases in between. The CDR3 length is 12 residues. Germline V CDR1 and CDR2: GTSNPN, SVGIG (reference sequence). CDR3 sequence (DNA): TGTGCCTGGAGTGTACAGAGGGATGGCTACACCTTC. Translating it yields CAWSVQRDGYTF. Using reference TRBV30 and TRBJ1-2 for the parts outside the CDR3, the full variable domain is SQTIHQWPATLVQPVGSPLSLECTVEGTSNPNLYWYRQAAGRGLQLLFYSVGIGQISSEVPQNLSASRPQDRQFILSSKKLLLSDSGFYLCAWSVQRDGYTFGSGTRLTVV.

The V call is TRBV27, the J call TRBJ2-7; no firm D call. The CDR3 loop spans 14 amino acids. Germline V CDR1 and CDR2: MNHEY, SMNVEV (reference sequence). Trimming shortened V by 3 bases and J by 3 bases, and 12 bases separated the two germline ends. CDR3 bases: TGTGCCAGCAGTTTCAATGGGCGCTTCTACGAGCAGTACTTC. Translating gives CASSFNGRFYEQYF.

The rearrangement uses TRBV11-2 and TRBJ1-1, with TRBD1 identical over 8 bases. The CDR3 runs 15 residues. In germline, CDR1 is SGHAT, CDR2 FQNNGV. V was pared by 5 bases and J by 4 bases, with 9 bases of the junction left unmatched. CDR3 amino acids: CASSPYRGATTEAFF. In nucleotides, the CDR3 is TGTGCCAGCAGCCCCTACAGGGGGGCGACCACTGAAGCTTTCTTT.

The V call is TRBV15, the J call TRBJ2-5; D uncertain. The CDR3 loop spans 12 amino acids. Per the germline V gene, CDR1 is LNHNV and CDR2 is YYDKDF (reference sequence). V gave up 1 base and J gave up 3 bases, with 3 bases separating them. In DNA form, the CDR3 reads TGTGCCACCAGCAGAGTCGAAGAGACCCAGTACTTC. Its translation is CATSRVEETQYF.

The chain employs TRBV9 and TRBJ1-1; no firm D call. Germline V CDR1 and CDR2: SGDLS, YYNGEE. The CDR3 covers 14 residues. Trimming pared 4 bases from V and 3 bases from J, leaving 13 bases between. Here the CDR3 reads CASSPRPEDTEAFF. The CDR3 coding sequence is TGTGCCAGCAGCCCCCGACCAGAGGACACTGAAGCTTTCTTT.

This clone appeared a few times. The chain has TRBV18 and TRBJ2-7; D perhaps matches TRBD2 (6 bases). V was cut by 3 bases and J by 2 bases, with 17 bases left in between. CDR1 and CDR2 from the germline V gene are KGHSH and LQKENI. This CDR3 contains 16 residues. The CDR3 here is CASSPMGGAATYEQYF. CDR3 nucleotides: TGTGCCAGCTCACCCATGGGCGGGGCGGCTACCTACGAGCAGTACTTC. Full variable domain (outside the CDR3, taken from reference TRBV18 and TRBJ2-7): NAGVMQNPRHLVRRRGQEARLRCSPMKGHSHVYWYRQLPEEGLKFMVYLQKENIIDESGMPKERFSAEFPKEGPSILRIQQVVRGDSAAYFCASSPMGGAATYEQYFGPGTRLTVT.

The chain is built from TRBV4-3 and TRBJ2-1; TRBD2 matches 7 bases. CDR1 and CDR2 from the germline V gene are LGHNA and YSLEER. The CDR3 sequence is 17 residues long. V shed 0 bases and J 3 bases; nucleotides not matched to a gene: 8. The DNA for the CDR3 is TGCGCCAGCAGCCAAGATCTTCGCCTAGCGGACTACAATGAGCAGTTCTTC. It encodes CASSQDLRLADYNEQFF.

V usage is TRBV5-1 and J usage is TRBJ1-3; 8 bases match TRBD1. In germline, CDR1 is SGHRS, CDR2 YFSETQ. The length of the CDR3 is 16 residues. V lost 4 bases to trimming and J lost 0 bases; unmatched junction nucleotides: 6. The DNA of the CDR3 is TGCGCCAGCAGCCCGGGGACAGGCCGCTCTGGAAACACCATATATTTT. Its protein product is CASSPGTGRSGNTIYF.

The chain uses TRBV24-1 and TRBJ1-2; TRBD1 matches 9 bases. The CDR3 consists of 14 residues. Germline-derived CDR1 and CDR2 are KGHDR and SFDVKD. V gave up 4 bases and J gave up 4 bases; unmatched junction bases: 3. This CDR3 is CATSDRDRVYGYTF. CDR3 nucleotides: TGTGCCACCAGTGACCGGGACAGGGTCTATGGCTACACCTTC.

This chain joins TRBV5-6 and TRBJ2-2, with 9 positions matching TRBD1. The CDR3 runs 18 residues. CDR1 SGHDT and CDR2 YYEEEE come from the germline V gene. V shed 2 bases and J 5 bases; nucleotides not matched to a gene: 13. CDR3 DNA sequence: TGTGCCAGCAGCTTAGGACCGAATAGGGACAGGGCTACCGGGGAGCTGTTTTTT. The encoded protein is CASSLGPNRDRATGELFF.

This sequence joins TRBV5-1 and TRBJ1-4, with 9 positions matching TRBD1. This CDR3 spans 15 amino acids. The V gene end was trimmed by 0 bases and the J gene end by 8 bases; junction bases not matched to a gene: 5. Looked up from germline, CDR1 is SGHRS and CDR2 is YFSETQ. The CDR3 spells CASSLEGQGREKLFF. As DNA, the CDR3 is TGCGCCAGCAGCTTGGAGGGACAGGGTCGGGAAAAACTGTTTTTT. The full variable domain, in which reference TRBV5-1 and TRBJ1-4 provide the parts outside the CDR3, is KAGVTQTPRYLIKTRGQQVTLSCSPISGHRSVSWYQQTPGQGLQFLFEYFSETQRNKGNFPGRFSGRQFSNSRSEMNVSTLELGDSALYLCASSLEGQGREKLFFGSGTQLSVL.

The rearrangement links TRBV3-1 (or the pseudogene TRBV3-2) to TRBJ2-1, with 8 bases identical to TRBD2. The ends lost 1 base at V and 0 bases at J; junction bases unmatched: 8. Looked up from germline, CDR1 is LGHDT and CDR2 is YNNKEL (reference sequence). The CDR3 extends over 18 amino acids. This CDR3 is CASSQAGGEWGSYNEQFF. In DNA, the CDR3 is TGTGCCAGCAGCCAAGCCGGGGGGGAGTGGGGCTCCTACAATGAGCAGTTCTTC.

The chain joins TRBV27 to TRBJ1-1, with D possibly being TRBD1 (5 bases). This CDR3 has 15 residues. V gave up 4 bases and J gave up 2 bases, with 14 bases separating them. Germline loops: CDR1 MNHEY, CDR2 SMNVEV (reference sequence). This chain's CDR3 is CASSSLGVGNTEAFF. The CDR3 coding sequence is TGTGCCAGCAGTTCATTAGGGGTCGGAAACACTGAAGCTTTCTTT.